Detailed here is one T cell receptor beta chain. The repertoire was sequenced with immunoSEQ multiplex PCR; TCRdb's copy has only in-frame clones and lacks some. The sample has 120,000 to 150,000 clones, around 83% seen once. CDR3 size: 12 residues. Trimming removed 8 bases at V and 6 bases at J, with 14 bases between. Germline V CDR1 and CDR2: MNHEY, SVGAGI. This sample was taken from a study of blood T cell repertoires in COVID-19. Sequencing was carried out using peripheral blood. The chain couples TRBV6-5 to TRBJ2-7; D is perhaps TRBD2 (5 bases). This TCR was recovered from a woman between 50 and 59 years old in a cohort sampled during active or convalescent COVID-19. The CDR3, as DNA: TGTGCCAGCCACGACGGGGTAAGCGAGCAGTACTTC. Its protein product is CASHDGVSEQYF.